This TCR beta chain is drawn from a study of human T cells and chemical hapten exposure. Regarding the study as a whole: Those TCRs sitting above 1 in 1000 frequency stayed the same with DPC sensitization.

The germline V gene encodes CDR1 SGHNT and CDR2 YYREEE (reference sequence). CDR3 size: 13 residues. V lost 3 bases, J lost 9 bases, and 15 bases lay in between. About this clonotype: The target antigen is unknown.

It was the library that attached unique molecular identifiers to individual cDNA molecules. TCRdb re-derived calls from the RACE reads in MiXCR, one entry per CDR3 protein. The table shows about 82,000 distinct CDR3 sequences, with 10% to 15% occurring only once. Regarding time point: patch test 3, about 24 weeks after DPC sensitization. Treatment: therapeutic diphenylcyclopropenone sensitization with weekly scalp DPC. This chain uses TRBV5-4 with TRBJ2-5; D ambiguous. The TCR was taken from a woman aged 45-59 years with alopecia areata. Some clones in this sample may be carry-over from other donors' samples. The material sequenced was whole blood, taken in connection with sensitization to the hapten diphenylcyclopropenone (DPC). The CDR3: CASSSGPTGSQYF. The CDR3, as DNA: TGTGCCAGCAGCTCGGGCCCAACCGGGTCCCAGTACTTC.